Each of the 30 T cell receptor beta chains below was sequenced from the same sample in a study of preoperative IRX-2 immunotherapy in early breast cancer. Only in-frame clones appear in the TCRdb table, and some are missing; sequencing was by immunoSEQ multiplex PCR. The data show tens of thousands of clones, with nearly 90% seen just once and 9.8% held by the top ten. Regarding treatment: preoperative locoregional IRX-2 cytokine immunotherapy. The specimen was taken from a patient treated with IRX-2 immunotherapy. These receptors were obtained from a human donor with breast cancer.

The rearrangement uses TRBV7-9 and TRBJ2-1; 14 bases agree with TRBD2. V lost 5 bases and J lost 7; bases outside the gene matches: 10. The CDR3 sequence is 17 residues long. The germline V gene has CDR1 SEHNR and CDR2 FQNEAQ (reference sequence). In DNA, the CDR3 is TGTGCCAGCAGCACGACTAGCGGGAGGGCCGAGAGGAATGAGCAGTTCTTC. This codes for CASSTTSGRAERNEQFF. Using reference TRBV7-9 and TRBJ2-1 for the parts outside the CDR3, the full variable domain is DTGVSQNPRHKITKRGQNVTFRCDPISEHNRLYWYRQTLGQGPEFLTYFQNEAQLEKSRLLSDRFSAERPKGSFSTLEIQRTEQGDSAMYLCASSTTSGRAERNEQFFGPGTRLTVL.

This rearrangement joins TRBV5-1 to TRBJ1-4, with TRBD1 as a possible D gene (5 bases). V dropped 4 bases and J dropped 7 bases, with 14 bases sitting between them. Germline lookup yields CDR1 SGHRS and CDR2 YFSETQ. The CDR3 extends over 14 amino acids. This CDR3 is CASSPGTGGEKLFF. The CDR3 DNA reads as TGCGCCAGCAGCCCCGGGACTGGAGGTGAAAAACTGTTTTTT.

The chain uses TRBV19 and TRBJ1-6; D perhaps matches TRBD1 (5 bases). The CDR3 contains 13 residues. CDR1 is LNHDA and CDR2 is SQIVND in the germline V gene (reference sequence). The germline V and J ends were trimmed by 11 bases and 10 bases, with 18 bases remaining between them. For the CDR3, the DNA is TGTGCCTCTTCCTCGTCTGGGGACTCACCCCTCCACTTT. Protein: CASSSSGDSPLHF.

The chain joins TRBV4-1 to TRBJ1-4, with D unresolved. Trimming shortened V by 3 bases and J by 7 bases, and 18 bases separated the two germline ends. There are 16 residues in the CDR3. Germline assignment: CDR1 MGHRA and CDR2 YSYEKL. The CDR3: CASSQIGKQAGEKLFF. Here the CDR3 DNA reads TGCGCCAGCAGCCAGATAGGGAAGCAGGCGGGTGAAAAACTGTTTTTT.

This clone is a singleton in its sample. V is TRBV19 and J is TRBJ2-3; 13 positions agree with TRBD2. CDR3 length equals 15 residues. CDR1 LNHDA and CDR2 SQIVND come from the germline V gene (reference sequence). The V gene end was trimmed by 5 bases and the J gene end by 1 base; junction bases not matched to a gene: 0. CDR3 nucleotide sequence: TGTGCCAGTAGTGGACTAGCGGGAGGCACAGATACGCAGTATTTT. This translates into CASSGLAGGTDTQYF.

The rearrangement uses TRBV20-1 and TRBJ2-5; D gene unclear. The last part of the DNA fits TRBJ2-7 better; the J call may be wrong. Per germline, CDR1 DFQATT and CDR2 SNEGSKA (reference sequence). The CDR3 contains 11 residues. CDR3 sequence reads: CSARAPHEQYF. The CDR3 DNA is TGCAGTGCTAGGGCCCCCCACGAGCAGTACTTC.

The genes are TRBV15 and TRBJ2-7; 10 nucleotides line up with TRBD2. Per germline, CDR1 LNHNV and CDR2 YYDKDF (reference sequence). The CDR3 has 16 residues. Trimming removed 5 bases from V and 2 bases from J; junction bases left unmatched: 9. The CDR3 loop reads CATSRLSGLAAYEQYF. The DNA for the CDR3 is TGTGCCACCAGCCGACTATCAGGACTAGCGGCCTACGAGCAGTACTTC.

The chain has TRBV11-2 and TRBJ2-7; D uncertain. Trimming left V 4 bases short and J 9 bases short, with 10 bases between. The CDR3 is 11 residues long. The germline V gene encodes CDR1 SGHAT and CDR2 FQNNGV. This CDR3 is CASSSKLVQYF. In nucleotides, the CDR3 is TGTGCCAGCAGCTCAAAGTTGGTGCAGTACTTC. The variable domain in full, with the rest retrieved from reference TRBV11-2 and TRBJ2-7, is EAGVAQSPRYKIIEKRQSVAFWCNPISGHATLYWYQQILGQGPKLLIQFQNNGVVDDSQLPKDRFSAERLKGVDSTLKIQPAKLEDSAVYLCASSSKLVQYFGPGTRLTVT.

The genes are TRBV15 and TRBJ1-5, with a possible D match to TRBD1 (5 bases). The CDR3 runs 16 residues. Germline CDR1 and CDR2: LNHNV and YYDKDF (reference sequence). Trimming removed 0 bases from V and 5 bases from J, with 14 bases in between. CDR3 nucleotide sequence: TGTGCCACCAGCAGAGAGGGGGGAGCGGCTGATCAGCCCCAGCATTTT. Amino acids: CATSREGGAADQPQHF.

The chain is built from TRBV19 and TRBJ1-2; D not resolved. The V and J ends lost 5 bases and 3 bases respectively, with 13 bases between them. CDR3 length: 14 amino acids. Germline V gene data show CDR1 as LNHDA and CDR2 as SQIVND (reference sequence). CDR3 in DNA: TGTGCCAGTAGTGTGGCTCGGGGAGACTATGGCTACACCTTC. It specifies CASSVARGDYGYTF. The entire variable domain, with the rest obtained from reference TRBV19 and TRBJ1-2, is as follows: DGGITQSPKYLFRKEGQNVTLSCEQNLNHDAMYWYRQDPGQGLRLIYYSQIVNDFQKGDIAEGYSVSREKKESFPLTVTSAQKNPTAFYLCASSVARGDYGYTFGSGTRLTVV.

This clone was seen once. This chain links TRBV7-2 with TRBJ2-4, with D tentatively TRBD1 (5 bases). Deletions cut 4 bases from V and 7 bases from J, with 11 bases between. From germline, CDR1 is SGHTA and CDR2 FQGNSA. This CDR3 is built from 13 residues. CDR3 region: CASSYPGINIQYF. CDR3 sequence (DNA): TGTGCCAGCAGCTATCCAGGGATTAACATTCAGTACTTC. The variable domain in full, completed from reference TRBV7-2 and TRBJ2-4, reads GAGVSQSPSNKVTEKGKDVELRCDPISGHTALYWYRQSLGQGLEFLIYFQGNSAPDKSGLPSDRFSAERTGGSVSTLTIQRTQQEDSAVYLCASSYPGINIQYFGAGTRLSVL.

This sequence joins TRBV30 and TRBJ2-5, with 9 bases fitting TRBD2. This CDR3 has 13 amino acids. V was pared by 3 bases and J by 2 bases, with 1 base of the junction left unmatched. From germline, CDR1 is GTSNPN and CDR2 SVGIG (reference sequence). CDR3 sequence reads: CAWRAGGQETQYF. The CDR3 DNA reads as TGTGCCTGGAGGGCGGGGGGGCAAGAGACCCAGTACTTC.

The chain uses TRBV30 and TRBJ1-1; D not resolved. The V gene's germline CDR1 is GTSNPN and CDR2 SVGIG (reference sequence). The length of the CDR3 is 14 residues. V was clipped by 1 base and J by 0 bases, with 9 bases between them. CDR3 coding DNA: TGTGCCTGGAGTGACACGGGTATGAACACTGAAGCTTTCTTT. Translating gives CAWSDTGMNTEAFF.

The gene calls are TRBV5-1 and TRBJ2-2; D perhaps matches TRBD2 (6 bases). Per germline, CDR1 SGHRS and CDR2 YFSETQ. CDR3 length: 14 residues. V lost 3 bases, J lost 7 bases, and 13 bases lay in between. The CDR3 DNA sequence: TGCGCCAGCAGCTGGGACTCCACGGGCGGGGAGCTGTTTTTT. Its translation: CASSWDSTGGELFF.

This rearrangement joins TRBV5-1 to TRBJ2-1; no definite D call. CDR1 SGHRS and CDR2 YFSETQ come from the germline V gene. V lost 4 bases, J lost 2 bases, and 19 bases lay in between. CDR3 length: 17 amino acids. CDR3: CASSPEDGILAYNEQFF. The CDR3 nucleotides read TGCGCCAGCAGCCCTGAAGACGGAATTTTAGCCTACAATGAGCAGTTCTTC.

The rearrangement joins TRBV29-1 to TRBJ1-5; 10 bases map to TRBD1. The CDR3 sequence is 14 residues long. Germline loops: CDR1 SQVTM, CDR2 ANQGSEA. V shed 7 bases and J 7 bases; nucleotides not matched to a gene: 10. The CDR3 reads CSASGTGEGQPQHF. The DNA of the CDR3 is TGCAGCGCATCCGGGACAGGGGAGGGACAGCCCCAGCATTTT.

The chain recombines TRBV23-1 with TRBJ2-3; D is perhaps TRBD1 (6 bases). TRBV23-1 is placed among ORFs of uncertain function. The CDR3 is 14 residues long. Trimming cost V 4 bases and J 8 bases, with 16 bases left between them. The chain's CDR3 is CASSLLRGTVTQYF. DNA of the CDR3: TGCGCCAGCAGTCTGCTAAGGGGGACGGTTACGCAGTATTTT.

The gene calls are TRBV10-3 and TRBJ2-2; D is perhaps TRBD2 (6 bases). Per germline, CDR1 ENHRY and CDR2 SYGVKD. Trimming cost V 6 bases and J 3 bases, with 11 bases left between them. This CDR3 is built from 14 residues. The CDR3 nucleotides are TGTGCCATCAGCGGGAGATCGGACACCGGGGAGCTGTTTTTT. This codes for CAISGRSDTGELFF.

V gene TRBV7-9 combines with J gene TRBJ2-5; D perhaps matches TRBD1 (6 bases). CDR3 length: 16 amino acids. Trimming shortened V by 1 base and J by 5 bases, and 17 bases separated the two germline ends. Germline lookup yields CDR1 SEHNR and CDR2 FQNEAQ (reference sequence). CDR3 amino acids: CASSLGAGAVPETQYF. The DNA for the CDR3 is TGTGCCAGCAGCTTAGGGGCAGGGGCGGTTCCGGAGACCCAGTACTTC.

The CDR3 DNA reads as TGTGCCAGCAGCTTACGGGGGGGTAGGGTCACAGATACGCAGTATTTT. This gives the protein CASSLRGGRVTDTQYF. The rearrangement joins TRBV7-2 to TRBJ2-3, with TRBD2 identical over 8 bases. The CDR3 totals 16 residues. With V trimmed by 2 bases and J by 2 bases, 6 bases remained unmatched. CDR1 and CDR2 (germline): SGHTA, FQGNSA.

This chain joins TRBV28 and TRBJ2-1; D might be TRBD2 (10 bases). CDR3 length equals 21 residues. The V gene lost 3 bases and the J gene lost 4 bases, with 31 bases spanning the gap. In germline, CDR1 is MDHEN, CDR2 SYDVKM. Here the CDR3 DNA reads TGTGCCAGCAGTTTTCCCCCGGGGACAGGGAAAGCGGGAGGGCAGTACAATGAGCAGTTCTTC. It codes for CASSFPPGTGKAGGQYNEQFF. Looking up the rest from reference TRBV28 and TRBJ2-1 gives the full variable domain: DVKVTQSSRYLVKRTGEKVFLECVQDMDHENMFWYRQDPGLGLRLIYFSYDVKMKEKGDIPEGYSVSREKKERFSLILESASTNQTSMYLCASSFPPGTGKAGGQYNEQFFGPGTRLTVL.

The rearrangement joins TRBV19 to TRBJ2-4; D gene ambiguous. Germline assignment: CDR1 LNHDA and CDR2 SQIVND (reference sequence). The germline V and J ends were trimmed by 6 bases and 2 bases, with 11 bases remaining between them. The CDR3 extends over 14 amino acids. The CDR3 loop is CASSQLGTKNIQYF. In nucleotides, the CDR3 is TGTGCCAGTAGCCAGTTAGGGACCAAAAACATTCAGTACTTC.

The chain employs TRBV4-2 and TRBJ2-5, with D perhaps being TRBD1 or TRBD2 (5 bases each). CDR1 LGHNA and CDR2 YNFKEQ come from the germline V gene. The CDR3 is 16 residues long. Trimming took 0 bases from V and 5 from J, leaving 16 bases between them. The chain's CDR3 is CASSQEPAGSGETQYF. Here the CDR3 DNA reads TGTGCCAGCAGCCAAGAGCCGGCAGGGAGTGGTGAGACCCAGTACTTC.

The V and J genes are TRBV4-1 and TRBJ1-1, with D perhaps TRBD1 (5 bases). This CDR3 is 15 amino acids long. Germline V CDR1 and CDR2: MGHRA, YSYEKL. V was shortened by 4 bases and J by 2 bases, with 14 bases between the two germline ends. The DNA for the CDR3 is TGCGCCAGCAGCCTGCCCGAAAGGGGTAACACTGAAGCTTTCTTT. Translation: CASSLPERGNTEAFF.

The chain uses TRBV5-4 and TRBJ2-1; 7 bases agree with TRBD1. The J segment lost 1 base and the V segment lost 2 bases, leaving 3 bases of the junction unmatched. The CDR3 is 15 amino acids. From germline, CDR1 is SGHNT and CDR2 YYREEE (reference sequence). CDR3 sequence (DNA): TGTGCCAGCAGCTTCGGGACAGCTTCCTACAATGAGCAGTTCTTC. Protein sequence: CASSFGTASYNEQFF.

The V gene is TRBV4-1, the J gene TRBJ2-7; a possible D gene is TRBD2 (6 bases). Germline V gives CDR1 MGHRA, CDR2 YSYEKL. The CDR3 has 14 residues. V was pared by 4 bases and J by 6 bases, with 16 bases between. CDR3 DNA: TGCGCCAGCAGCCTCCTCGCGGGGCCCAGCGAGCAGTACTTC. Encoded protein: CASSLLAGPSEQYF.

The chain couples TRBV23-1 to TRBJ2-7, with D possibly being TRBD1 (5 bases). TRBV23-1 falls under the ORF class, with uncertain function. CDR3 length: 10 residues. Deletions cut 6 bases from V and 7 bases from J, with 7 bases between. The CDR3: CASRQDEQYF. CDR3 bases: TGCGCCAGCAGACAGGATGAGCAGTACTTC.

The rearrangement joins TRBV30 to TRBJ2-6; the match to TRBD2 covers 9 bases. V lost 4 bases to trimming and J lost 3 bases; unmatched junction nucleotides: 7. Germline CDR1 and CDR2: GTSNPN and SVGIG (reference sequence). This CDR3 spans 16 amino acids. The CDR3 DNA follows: TGTGCCTGGATTAGAGCGGGGGGAATTGGGGCCAACGTCCTGACTTTC. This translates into CAWIRAGGIGANVLTF. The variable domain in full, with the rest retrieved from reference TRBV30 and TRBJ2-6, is SQTIHQWPATLVQPVGSPLSLECTVEGTSNPNLYWYRQAAGRGLQLLFYSVGIGQISSEVPQNLSASRPQDRQFILSSKKLLLSDSGFYLCAWIRAGGIGANVLTFGAGSRLTVL.

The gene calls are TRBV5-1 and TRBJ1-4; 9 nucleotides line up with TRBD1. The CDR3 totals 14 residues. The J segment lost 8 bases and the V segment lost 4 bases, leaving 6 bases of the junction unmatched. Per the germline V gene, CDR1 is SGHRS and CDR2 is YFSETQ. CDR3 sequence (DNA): TGCGCCAGCAGCGAGGACAGGGGTAGGGAAAAACTGTTTTTT. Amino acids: CASSEDRGREKLFF.

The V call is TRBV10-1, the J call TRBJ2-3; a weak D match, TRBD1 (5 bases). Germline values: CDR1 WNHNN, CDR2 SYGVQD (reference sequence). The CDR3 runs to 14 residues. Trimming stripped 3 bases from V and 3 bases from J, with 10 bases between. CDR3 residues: CASSDSGLTDTQYF. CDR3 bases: TGCGCCAGCAGTGATTCAGGGCTAACAGATACGCAGTATTTT.